The present T cell receptor beta chain was sequenced within a study of T cell responses to AZD1222 COVID-19 vaccine. The study's findings and limits: Sampling captured repertoires only after the peak T cell response.

Clones were read by immunoSEQ multiplex PCR, and TCRdb kept only the in-frame ones, dropping some. This sample yields 150,000 to 200,000 clones, of which 85% to 90% are seen a single time; roughly 6% belongs to the top ten. A remark on this clone: Its matching antigen is unknown. Germline and junction disagree at one end, which may indicate a read error.

The length of the CDR3 is 13 residues. Germline assignment: CDR1 LNHDA and CDR2 SQIVND (reference sequence). Here the sequenced sample was peripheral blood, taken on day 0 of AZD1222 vaccination. The clonotype comes from an adult in good health. The V and J genes are TRBV19 and TRBJ2-7; maybe TRBD2 (5 bases). This CDR3 is CASSIGEFDYQTF. The CDR3 coding sequence is TGTGCCAGTAGTATAGGAGAGTTCGACTATCAAACCTTC.